Presented here are 18 T cell receptor beta chains from one specimen sequenced in a study of cytomegalovirus exposure and HLA in healthy donors. It was with 60 Vbeta and 13 Jbeta primers that the PCR ran. Repertoires were generated with immunoSEQ multiplex PCR, while TCRdb's copy carries only in-frame clones and drops some. The sample includes a few hundred thousand clones, approximately 80% of them seen just once. The material sequenced was PBMCs. Every receptor here comes from a man aged 25 to 40 in good health and CMV-seronegative.

The chain uses TRBV2 and TRBJ1-5; the D gene is possibly TRBD1 (5 bases). Looked up from germline, CDR1 is SNHLY and CDR2 is FYNNEI. This CDR3 has 14 residues. With 5 bases removed from V and 6 bases from J, the gap between germline ends came to 14 bases. CDR3 loop: CASSQGGAGQPQHF. The CDR3 region has the DNA TGTGCCAGCAGTCAGGGCGGGGCTGGTCAGCCCCAGCATTTT.

This chain uses TRBV9 with TRBJ1-1; D uncertain. The germline CDR1 and CDR2 sequences are SGDLS and YYNGEE. The CDR3 has 15 residues. V lost 4 bases and J lost 0, with 13 bases in between. Here the CDR3 DNA reads TGTGCCAGCAGCTCGTCGTCTTACATGAACACTGAAGCTTTCTTT. This gives the protein CASSSSSYMNTEAFF.

The chain uses TRBV4-1 and TRBJ1-5, with TRBD1 identical over 7 bases. J gave up 1 base and V 4 bases, and 7 bases lay outside the gene matches. This CDR3 has 16 amino acids. Germline loops: CDR1 MGHRA, CDR2 YSYEKL. The CDR3 nucleotides read TGCGCCAGCAGCCCAGACAGGGTTGGAAGCAATCAGCCCCAGCATTTT. This sequence encodes CASSPDRVGSNQPQHF.

This chain connects TRBV5-6 to TRBJ1-6; D not certain. V was trimmed by 0 bases and J by 7 bases, leaving 14 bases between them. The CDR3 contains 16 residues. Germline CDR1 and CDR2: SGHDT and YYEEEE. The CDR3 bases are TGTGCCAGCAGCTTGGCCCGCCGGGATCTAAATTCACCCCTCCACTTT. This encodes CASSLARRDLNSPLHF.

CDR3 sequence (DNA): TGTGCCAGTAGCACGGGGACTCCTAACTATGGCTACACCTTC. It specifies CASSTGTPNYGYTF. The chain links TRBV19 to TRBJ1-2, with TRBD1 as a possible D gene (5 bases). CDR1 and CDR2 from the germline V gene are LNHDA and SQIVND (reference sequence). V lost 6 bases and J 0 bases, leaving 11 bases between the germline ends. The CDR3 length is 14 residues.

The chain is built from TRBV4-1 and TRBJ2-7, with a weak D call TRBD1 (6 bases). This CDR3 contains 16 residues. Trimming removed 0 bases at V and 1 base at J, with 13 bases between. Germline V gives CDR1 MGHRA, CDR2 YSYEKL. CDR3: CASSQEWGLRSYEQYF. The CDR3 DNA sequence: TGCGCCAGCAGCCAAGAATGGGGGCTTAGGTCCTACGAGCAGTACTTC.

On this clone itself: An end of the junction does not agree with germline; a read error may underlie this. The V and J genes are TRBV6-5 and TRBJ2-5, with a possible D match to TRBD1 (6 bases). The germline gives CDR1 MNHEY, CDR2 SVGAGI. The CDR3 consists of 15 residues. The DNA of the CDR3 is TGTGCCAACAGTTACTCGAACACAGGGTTTGAAAAGCAGTACTTC. It translates to CANSYSNTGFEKQYF.

The chain links TRBV10-1 to TRBJ2-3, with TRBD2 matching over 11 bases. J was trimmed by 5 bases and V by 8 bases; bases with no gene match: 9. The length of the CDR3 is 15 residues. In germline, CDR1 is WNHNN, CDR2 SYGVQD (reference sequence). The CDR3 DNA reads TGCGCCAGCGGGTCTAGCGGGGGGCCAGAAGATACGCAGTATTTT. Protein sequence: CASGSSGGPEDTQYF.

The gene calls are TRBV28 and TRBJ1-2, with a weak D call TRBD1 (6 bases). The germline V gene has CDR1 MDHEN and CDR2 SYDVKM. CDR3 length: 15 residues. Trimming cost V 2 bases and J 8 bases, with 18 bases left between them. Here the CDR3 DNA reads TGTGCCAGCAGTTTAAACTTAGGACAGAGCGGAGGCTACACCTTC. Its translation is CASSLNLGQSGGYTF.

The chain uses TRBV28 and TRBJ1-1; possibly TRBD1 for D (6 bases). CDR3 length equals 14 residues. The V end lost 2 bases, the J end lost 8 bases, and 15 bases lay between the germline ends. Germline-derived CDR1 and CDR2 are MDHEN and SYDVKM. The CDR3 DNA is TGTGCCAGCAGTTTAGCGGCAGGGGCGCGGGAAGCTTTCTTT. Its protein product is CASSLAAGAREAFF.

V and J are TRBV4-1 and TRBJ2-1; 8 bases are a match to TRBD2. Germline lookup yields CDR1 MGHRA and CDR2 YSYEKL. The V gene end was trimmed by 0 bases and the J gene end by 8 bases; junction bases not matched to a gene: 9. The CDR3 totals 16 residues. The CDR3 here is CASSQDRGGGPDEQFF. The DNA of the CDR3 is TGCGCCAGCAGCCAAGATCGGGGCGGGGGGCCGGATGAGCAGTTCTTC.

The CDR3, as DNA: TGTGCCAGCAGTTCGTGGGACAGCATACTCACCGGGGAGCTGTTTTTT. Amino acids: CASSSWDSILTGELFF. This chain links TRBV6-6 with TRBJ2-2; 7 positions match TRBD1. There are 16 residues in the CDR3. The germline gives CDR1 MNHNY, CDR2 SVGAGI (reference sequence). The V gene end was trimmed by 4 bases and the J gene end by 4 bases; junction bases not matched to a gene: 9.

The chain uses TRBV6-5 and TRBJ1-2; 8 bases map to TRBD1. With V trimmed by 10 bases and J by 3 bases, 4 bases remained unmatched. This CDR3 has 12 amino acids. CDR1 is MNHEY and CDR2 is SVGAGI in the germline V gene. The CDR3: CATSGGDYGYTF. Written as DNA, the CDR3 is TGTGCCACCTCAGGGGGCGACTATGGCTACACCTTC.

This clone was observed a single time. The chain uses TRBV7-3 and TRBJ1-1; D is possibly TRBD1 (5 bases). V shed 5 bases and J shed 3 bases, with 7 bases lying between them. There are 12 residues in the CDR3. The germline V gene has CDR1 SGHTA and CDR2 FQGTGA. The CDR3 protein is CASSPGDTEAFF. The CDR3 DNA reads TGTGCCAGCAGCCCGGGGGACACTGAAGCTTTCTTT.

The V gene is TRBV2, the J gene TRBJ2-3, with 9 bases identical to TRBD2. Germline V gives CDR1 SNHLY, CDR2 FYNNEI. Trimming took 4 bases from V and 2 from J; bases not matched to a gene: 4. The CDR3 covers 15 residues. CDR3 nucleotides: TGTGCCAGCAGTGTAAGCGGGGGGCCCACAGATACGCAGTATTTT. Protein sequence: CASSVSGGPTDTQYF.

This clone was detected only once. DNA of the CDR3: TGTGCCAGTAGTATCGGTCGGGGTTCCAACGAGCAGTACTTC. Encoded protein: CASSIGRGSNEQYF. This chain joins TRBV19 and TRBJ2-7, with a weak D call TRBD2 (5 bases). V was trimmed by 3 bases and J by 5 bases, leaving 14 bases between them. CDR1 is LNHDA and CDR2 is SQIVND in the germline V gene (reference sequence). CDR3 length: 14 amino acids.

The rearrangement joins TRBV28 to TRBJ1-2; D remains unclear. With 5 bases removed from V and 2 bases from J, the gap between germline ends came to 9 bases. The CDR3 is made up of 13 amino acids. In germline, CDR1 is MDHEN, CDR2 SYDVKM. CDR3 sequence: CASSPFGNYGYTF. The CDR3 bases are TGTGCCAGCAGTCCTTTCGGGAACTATGGCTACACCTTC.

The chain carries TRBV7-3 and TRBJ2-7, with D tentatively TRBD1 (5 bases). The CDR3 has 13 amino acids. Germline loops: CDR1 SGHTA, CDR2 FQGTGA. Deletions cut 5 bases from V and 5 bases from J, with 13 bases between. The CDR3 protein is CASSKQPGNEQYF. In DNA, the CDR3 is TGTGCCAGCAGCAAGCAGCCAGGGAACGAGCAGTACTTC.